This TCR beta chain was documented in a study of blood T cell repertoires in COVID-19 (dated by TCRdb to 2020 to 2022). In the study overall: Samples from collaborators originated in the United States, Italy and Spain and spanned both the acute and convalescent phases of COVID-19. The prospective study material was composed of cDNA or gDNA derived from T cells, B-cell-depleted T cells, or PBMCs. The dataset comprised deeply sampled blood TCRbeta repertoires from subjects exposed to, actively infected with, or recovered from COVID-19. The repertoires were made available in a free public database intended to serve as a resource for research on the immune response to SARS-CoV-2. Samples came from the ongoing ImmuneRACE study (first 160 participants) plus 1,254 subjects from 6 global collaborators. Nearly every sample came with metadata listing a de-identified subject ID, COVID-19 status, age in years and sex. Where available, HLA class I and class II types were obtained from metadata supplied by the sample provider rather than from assay-based typing.

Collaborating institutions collected whole blood in K2EDTA tubes following their own protocols. For TCRbeta analysis, collaborator samples were shipped as frozen whole blood, as isolated PBMCs, or as DNA extracted from either sample type. What the research found in general, with its limitations: Clinical and demographic metadata were provided uncurated, with the amount varying by source and participant.

TCRbeta CDR3 regions were amplified from genomic DNA by means of the immunoSEQ Assay, a bias-controlled multiplex PCR. On the study's bioinformatics: The number of nucleated cells in each sample was estimated by amplification of reference gene primers within the assay. To quantify the absolute abundance of each unique TCRbeta CDR3 rearrangement, sequence reads were collapsed and filtered. For each sample, productive Simpson clonality was calculated as the square root of Simpson's diversity index over productive rearrangements. The table was pulled from immuneACCESS by TCRdb, which kept in-frame rearrangements only. Such tables lose some clones; where checked, under half of the loss comes from unresolved V genes, and the rest has no known cause. V, J and clone size derive from that table, while D and trimming were established from the DNA sequence. The sample table records around 97,000 clones; roughly 87% of these occur just once. More than 5.5% of the sample goes to the ten largest clones.

This clone was detected many times. The antigen it binds to is not known. Per-base quality was not reported, and no clone a single base away is much larger than it. The same CDR3 can be traced to other DNA sequences in this sample. V and J are trimmed by 1 base and 3 bases, and the gene matches miss 7 bases of the junction. As encoded in the germline V gene, CDR1 is SGHAT while CDR2 is FQNNGV. The CDR3, cysteine through phenylalanine, is 17 amino acids long. This entry keeps only the CDR3 DNA: 51 bases, framed from base 1. The clonotype comes from a human donor in a cohort sampled during active COVID-19. Sample: peripheral blood. In this chain, TRBV11-2 is recombined with TRBJ2-1; 9 nucleotides in the junction match TRBD2. The CDR3 region has the sequence CASSLGGWREGYNEQFF. The DNA sequence follows: TGTGCCAGCAGCTTAGGGGGGTGGCGGGAGGGCTACAATGAGCAGTTCTTC.